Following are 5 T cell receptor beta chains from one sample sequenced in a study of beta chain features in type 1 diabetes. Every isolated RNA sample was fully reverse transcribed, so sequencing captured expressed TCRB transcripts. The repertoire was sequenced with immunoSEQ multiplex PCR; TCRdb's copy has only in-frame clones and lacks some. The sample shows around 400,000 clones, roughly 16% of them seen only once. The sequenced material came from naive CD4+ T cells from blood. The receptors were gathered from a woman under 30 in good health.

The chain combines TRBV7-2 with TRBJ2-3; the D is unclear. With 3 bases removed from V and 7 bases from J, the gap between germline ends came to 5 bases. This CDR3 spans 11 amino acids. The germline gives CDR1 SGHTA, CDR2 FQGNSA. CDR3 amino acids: CASSFLNTQYF. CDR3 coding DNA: TGTGCCAGCAGCTTTCTAAATACGCAGTATTTT.

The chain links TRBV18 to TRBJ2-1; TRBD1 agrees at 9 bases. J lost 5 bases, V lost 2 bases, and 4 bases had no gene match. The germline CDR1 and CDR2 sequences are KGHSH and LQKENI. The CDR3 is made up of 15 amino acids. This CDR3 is CASSPIGTGNNEQFF. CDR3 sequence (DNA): TGTGCCAGCTCACCAATTGGGACAGGGAACAATGAGCAGTTCTTC.

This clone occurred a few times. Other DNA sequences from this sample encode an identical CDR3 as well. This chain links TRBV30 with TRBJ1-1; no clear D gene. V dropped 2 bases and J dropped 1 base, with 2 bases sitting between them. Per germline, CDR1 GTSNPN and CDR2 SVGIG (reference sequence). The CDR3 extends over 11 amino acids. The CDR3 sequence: CAWSRNTEAFF. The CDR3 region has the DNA TGTGCCTGGAGTCGGAACACTGAAGCTTTCTTT.

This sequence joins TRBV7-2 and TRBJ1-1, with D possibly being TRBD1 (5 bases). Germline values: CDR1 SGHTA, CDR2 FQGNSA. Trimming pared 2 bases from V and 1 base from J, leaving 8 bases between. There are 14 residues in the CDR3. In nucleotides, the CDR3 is TGTGCCAGCAGCTTACATCAGGGGAACACTGAAGCTTTCTTT. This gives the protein CASSLHQGNTEAFF.

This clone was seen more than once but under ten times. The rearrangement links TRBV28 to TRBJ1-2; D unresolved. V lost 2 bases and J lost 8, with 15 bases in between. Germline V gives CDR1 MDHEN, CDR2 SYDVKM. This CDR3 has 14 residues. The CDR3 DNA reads TGTGCCAGCAGTTTAGCATCACCCGGCGGCGGCTACACCTTC. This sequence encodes CASSLASPGGGYTF.